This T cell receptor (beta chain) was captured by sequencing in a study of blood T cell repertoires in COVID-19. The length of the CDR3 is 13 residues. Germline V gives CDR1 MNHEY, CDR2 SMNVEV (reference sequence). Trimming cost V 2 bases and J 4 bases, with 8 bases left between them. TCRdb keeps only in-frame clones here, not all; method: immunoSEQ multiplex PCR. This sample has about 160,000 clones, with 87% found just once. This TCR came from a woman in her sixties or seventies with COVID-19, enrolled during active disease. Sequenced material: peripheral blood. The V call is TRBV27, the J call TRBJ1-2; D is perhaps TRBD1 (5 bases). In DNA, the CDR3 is TGTGCCAGCAGTTTACGGCAGGGCTATGGCTACACCTTC. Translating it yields CASSLRQGYGYTF.